In its sample, the clone carrying this TCR beta chain was seen once. The data are from a study of cytotoxic CD8 clonotypes in ibrutinib-treated CLL. Study-wide context: Mean productive templates were over 250,000; mean productive rearrangements were about 90,000.

This table comes from immunoSEQ multiplex PCR, and its TCRdb copy is limited to in-frame clones, with some not included. The table includes approximately 340,000 clones, over 55% detected once. CDR3 length equals 14 residues. Germline values: CDR1 SGHTA, CDR2 FQGNSA. The ends were cut back, 5 bases at V and 1 base at J, with 11 bases in the middle. This sequence originates from a human donor with chronic lymphocytic leukemia. Sequenced here: PBMCs, sampled after 36 months of ibrutinib treatment. The chain couples TRBV7-2 to TRBJ1-2; no firm D call. Here the CDR3 DNA reads TGTGCCAGCAGCCCGTTCGCTAGTAACTATGGCTACACCTTC. Translating gives CASSPFASNYGYTF.